The entry below gives a single T cell receptor (beta chain) sequence along with its context. The data were taken from a study of T cell responses to AZD1222 COVID-19 vaccine. Sequencing used immunoSEQ multiplex PCR; TCRdb keeps in-frame clones, though not all of them. The table records some 150,000 clones, roughly nine tenths of them present only once. Second-dose schedules of about 4 or about 12 weeks were combined. This CDR3 comprises 15 residues. V gave up 5 bases and J gave up 3 bases; unmatched junction bases: 7. Germline V CDR1 and CDR2: LNHDA, SQIVND (reference sequence). The clonotype was recovered from an adult who received the AZD1222 COVID-19 vaccine. This material consisted of peripheral blood, taken 28 days after the second AZD1222 dose. The V call is TRBV19, the J call TRBJ2-3; 8 positions agree with TRBD1. The CDR3 DNA reads TGTGCCAGTAGTCAGGACAGGGTGAGGACAGATACGCAGTATTTT. Encoded protein: CASSQDRVRTDTQYF.